This T cell receptor beta chain originates from a study of blood T cell repertoires in COVID-19. Across the study: The samples span acute and convalescent COVID-19 from the United States, Italy and Spain. From T cells, B-cell-depleted T cells, or PBMCs came the material, which was cDNA or gDNA.

In the source study's methods: Quantification of nucleated cells was approximated via reference gene primer amplification. TCRdb's copy holds only in-frame clones and misses some; the assay was immunoSEQ multiplex PCR. Clone size and the V and J calls come from that table; the DNA yielded D and trimming. The sample includes around 49,000 clones, about 90% of them seen just once. The germline V gene has CDR1 DFQATT and CDR2 SNEGSKA (reference sequence). V gave up 3 bases and J gave up 4 bases, with 13 bases separating them. This CDR3 comprises 15 residues. This clone has more than one count but fewer than ten.

The receptor was isolated from a human donor in a cohort sampled during active COVID-19. Sequences were obtained from peripheral blood. The genes are TRBV20-1 and TRBJ1-6, with D tentatively TRBD1 (6 bases). The CDR3 loop reads CSASERGFYNSPLHF. As DNA, the CDR3 is TGCAGTGCTAGTGAGAGGGGGTTTTATAATTCACCCCTCCACTTT.